This note documents a single T cell receptor (beta chain) sequence. Antigen: not known. This sample is part of a study of identical twins. The study, taken as a whole, reports: The study reached conclusions through statistical analysis that was cross-sectional, not following the same donors. It was out-of-frame TCR alpha sharing in monozygotic twins that models underestimated. Invariant cells of the MAIT and iNKT types might have partly distorted the zero-insertion analyses.

The CDR3 sequence is 16 residues long. CDR1 is KGHSH, CDR2 LQKENI, per germline. The V and J ends lost 5 bases and 9 bases respectively, with 23 bases between them. TCRdb re-called the 5' RACE reads with MiXCR, one entry per CDR3 protein. The sample yields fewer than 800,000 distinct CDR3 sequences, 7.1% seen once. These data also featured in a second study, about yellow fever vaccine responses in identical twins.

The chain recombines TRBV18 with TRBJ2-1; TRBD1 might be the D (6 bases). The sequenced material came from PBMCs. The clonotype comes from a young woman in good health. Written as DNA, the CDR3 is TGTGCCAGCTCATTACAGGGCACCCAGGGTCGGGCTGAGCAGTTCTTC. Translating gives CASSLQGTQGRAEQFF.